The clone carrying this T cell receptor beta chain was detected a few times. The CDR3 has 14 amino acids. Trimming removed 6 bases from V and 4 bases from J, with 13 bases in between. CDR1 and CDR2 (germline): SGDLS, YYNGEE. This sample is drawn from a study of T cells in Graves' hyperthyroidism and ophthalmopathy. TCR beta CDR3 regions were amplified from RNA. The HTBI primer set served for first-round RT-PCR of the TCR CDR3. TCRdb analysed the multiplex PCR reads with MiXCR anew, one entry per CDR3 protein. Among about 400,000 distinct CDR3 sequences listed, over 11% were seen once. This chain connects TRBV9 to TRBJ2-2; D possibly corresponds to TRBD1 (5 bases). Specimen: blood. The receptor was derived from a man aged 50 or older with Graves' ophthalmopathy. CDR3 protein: CASTGHLSTGELFF. Here the CDR3 DNA reads TGTGCCAGCACAGGACACCTAAGCACCGGGGAGCTGTTTTTT.